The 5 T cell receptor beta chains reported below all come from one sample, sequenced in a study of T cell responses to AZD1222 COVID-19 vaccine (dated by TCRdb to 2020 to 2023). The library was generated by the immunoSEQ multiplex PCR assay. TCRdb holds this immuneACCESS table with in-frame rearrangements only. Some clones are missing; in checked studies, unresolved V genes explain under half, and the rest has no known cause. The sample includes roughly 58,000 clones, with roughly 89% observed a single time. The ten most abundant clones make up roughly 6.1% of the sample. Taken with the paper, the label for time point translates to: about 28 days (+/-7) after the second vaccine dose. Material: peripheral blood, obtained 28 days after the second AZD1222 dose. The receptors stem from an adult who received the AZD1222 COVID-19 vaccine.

Here the CDR3 DNA reads TGTGCCTGGAGTACACAGCGAGAGTCCTACAATGAGCAGTTCTTC. It yields the protein CAWSTQRESYNEQFF. J is TRBJ2-1 and V is TRBV30; D is unclear. Trimming removed 2 bases from V and 1 base from J, with 12 bases in between. The CDR3 runs 15 residues. The germline V gene has CDR1 GTSNPN and CDR2 SVGIG (reference sequence).

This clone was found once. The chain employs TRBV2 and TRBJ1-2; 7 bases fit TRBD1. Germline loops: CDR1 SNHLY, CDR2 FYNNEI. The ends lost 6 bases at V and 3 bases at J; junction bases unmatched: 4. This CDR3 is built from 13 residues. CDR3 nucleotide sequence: TGTGCCAGCAGCGCAGGGGGTGACTATGGCTACACCTTC. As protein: CASSAGGDYGYTF.

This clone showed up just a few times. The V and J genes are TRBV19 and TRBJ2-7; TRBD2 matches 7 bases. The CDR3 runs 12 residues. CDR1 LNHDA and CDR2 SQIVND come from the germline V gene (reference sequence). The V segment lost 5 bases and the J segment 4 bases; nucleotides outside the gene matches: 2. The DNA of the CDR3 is TGTGCCAGTAGTTCTAGCGGATACGAGCAGTACTTC. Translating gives CASSSSGYEQYF.

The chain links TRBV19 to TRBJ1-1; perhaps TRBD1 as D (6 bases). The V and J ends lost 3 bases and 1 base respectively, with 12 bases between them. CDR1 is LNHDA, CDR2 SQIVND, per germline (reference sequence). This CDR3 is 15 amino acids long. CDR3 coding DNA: TGTGCCAGTAGTATTCGGGGCAGGGGGAACACTGAAGCTTTCTTT. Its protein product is CASSIRGRGNTEAFF. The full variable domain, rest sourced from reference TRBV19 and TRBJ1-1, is DGGITQSPKYLFRKEGQNVTLSCEQNLNHDAMYWYRQDPGQGLRLIYYSQIVNDFQKGDIAEGYSVSREKKESFPLTVTSAQKNPTAFYLCASSIRGRGNTEAFFGQGTRLTVV.

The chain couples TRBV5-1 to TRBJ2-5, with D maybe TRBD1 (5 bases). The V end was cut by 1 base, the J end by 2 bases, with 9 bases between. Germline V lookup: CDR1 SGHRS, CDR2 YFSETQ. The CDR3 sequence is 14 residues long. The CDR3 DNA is TGCGCCAGCAGCTTGCAGGGTATTCAAGAGACCCAGTACTTC. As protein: CASSLQGIQETQYF. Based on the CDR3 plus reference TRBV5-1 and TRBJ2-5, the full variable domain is KAGVTQTPRYLIKTRGQQVTLSCSPISGHRSVSWYQQTPGQGLQFLFEYFSETQRNKGNFPGRFSGRQFSNSRSEMNVSTLELGDSALYLCASSLQGIQETQYFGPGTRLLVL.